This paragraph covers one T cell receptor beta chain sequence. Antigen unknown. The data are from a study of T cell repertoires in cytomegalovirus infection. Study-wide background: Evidence of both CMV infection and a matching HLA type came from public TCR beta signatures.

TCRdb fed the reads into MiXCR, producing one record per CDR3 protein. The sample records about 210,000 distinct CDR3 sequences, roughly 6.5% being singletons. The CDR3 has 13 amino acids. The V end was cut by 5 bases, the J end by 6 bases, with 17 bases between. From germline, CDR1 is DFQATT and CDR2 SNEGSKA (reference sequence). The study's findings and limits: The study found HLA-C-restricted CMV-specific TCR beta clonotypes dominating the ex vivo response.

The sequence was collected from a human donor in good health (CMV status not recorded). Some clones in this sample may be carry-over from other donors' samples. The rearrangement joins TRBV20-1 to TRBJ2-7, with no clear D. The sample consisted of PBMCs. The CDR3 DNA follows: TGCAGTGCTTCCCGGACGGATACCCTCGAGCAGTACTTC. Residues: CSASRTDTLEQYF.